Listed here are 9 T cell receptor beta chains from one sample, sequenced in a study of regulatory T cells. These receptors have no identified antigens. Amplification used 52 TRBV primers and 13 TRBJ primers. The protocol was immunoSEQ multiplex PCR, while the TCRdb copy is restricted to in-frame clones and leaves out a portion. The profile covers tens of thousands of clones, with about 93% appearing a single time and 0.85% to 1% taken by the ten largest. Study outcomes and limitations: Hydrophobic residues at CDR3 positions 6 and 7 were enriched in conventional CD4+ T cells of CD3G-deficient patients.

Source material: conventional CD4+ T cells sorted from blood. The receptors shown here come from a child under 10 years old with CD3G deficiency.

CDR3 protein: CASSDTSNEQFF. CDR3 nucleotides: TGTGCCAGCAGCGACACTAGCAATGAGCAGTTCTTC. The J gene is TRBJ2-1, the V gene TRBV6-6, with a possible D match to TRBD2 (5 bases). The germline V and J ends were trimmed by 6 bases and 6 bases, with 9 bases remaining between them. CDR1 and CDR2 from the germline V gene are MNHNY and SVGAGI (reference sequence). The CDR3 loop spans 12 amino acids.

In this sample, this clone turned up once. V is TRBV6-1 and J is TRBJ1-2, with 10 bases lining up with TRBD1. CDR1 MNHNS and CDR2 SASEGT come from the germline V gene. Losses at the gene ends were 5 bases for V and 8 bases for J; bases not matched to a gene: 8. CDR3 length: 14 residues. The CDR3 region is CASSFTGTGEGYTF. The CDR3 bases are TGTGCCAGCAGTTTCACCGGGACAGGGGAAGGCTACACCTTC.

CDR3 loop: CASSFGTVQTDTQYF. The DNA of the CDR3 is TGTGCCAGCAGCTTCGGGACGGTCCAAACAGATACGCAGTATTTT. This chain connects TRBV7-9 to TRBJ2-3; the D gene could be TRBD1 or TRBD2 (5 bases each). Germline values: CDR1 SEHNR, CDR2 FQNEAQ (reference sequence). This CDR3 is 15 amino acids long. The V end was cut by 3 bases, the J end by 3 bases, with 13 bases between.

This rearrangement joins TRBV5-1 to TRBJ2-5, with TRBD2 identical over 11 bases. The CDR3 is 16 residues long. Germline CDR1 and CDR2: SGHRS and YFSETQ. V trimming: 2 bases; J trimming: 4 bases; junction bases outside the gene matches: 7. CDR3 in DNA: TGCGCCAGCAGCTTATCCCCTCTAGCGGGAGGAGAGACCCAGTACTTC. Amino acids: CASSLSPLAGGETQYF.

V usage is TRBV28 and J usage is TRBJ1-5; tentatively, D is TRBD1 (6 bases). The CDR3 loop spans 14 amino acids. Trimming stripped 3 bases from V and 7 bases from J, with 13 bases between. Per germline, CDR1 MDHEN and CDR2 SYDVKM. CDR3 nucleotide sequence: TGTGCCAGCAGTTTGTGGGGGCAGGGGCAGCCCCAGCATTTT. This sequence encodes CASSLWGQGQPQHF.

The DNA of the CDR3 is TGTGCCAGCAGCGTAGCTATGGGGGCAGGAGGTCGCACCGGGGAGCTGTTTTTT. Translated, it gives CASSVAMGAGGRTGELFF. The chain joins TRBV9 to TRBJ2-2; D perhaps matches TRBD1 (6 bases). V lost 0 bases and J lost 4, with 19 bases in between. Germline-derived CDR1 and CDR2 are SGDLS and YYNGEE. This CDR3 contains 18 residues.

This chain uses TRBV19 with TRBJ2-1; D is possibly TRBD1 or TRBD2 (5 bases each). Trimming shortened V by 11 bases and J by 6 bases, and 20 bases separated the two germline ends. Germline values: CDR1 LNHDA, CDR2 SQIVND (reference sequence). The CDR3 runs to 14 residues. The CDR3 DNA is TGTGCCTATGCCGCCTTGCGAGGGGTCAATGAGCAGTTCTTC. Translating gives CAYAALRGVNEQFF.

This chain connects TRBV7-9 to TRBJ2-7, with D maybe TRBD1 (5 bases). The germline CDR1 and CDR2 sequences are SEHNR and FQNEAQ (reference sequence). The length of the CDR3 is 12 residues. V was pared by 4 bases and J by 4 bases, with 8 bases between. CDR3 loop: CASSSTGYEQYF. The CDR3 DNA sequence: TGTGCCAGCAGCTCAACAGGATACGAGCAGTACTTC.

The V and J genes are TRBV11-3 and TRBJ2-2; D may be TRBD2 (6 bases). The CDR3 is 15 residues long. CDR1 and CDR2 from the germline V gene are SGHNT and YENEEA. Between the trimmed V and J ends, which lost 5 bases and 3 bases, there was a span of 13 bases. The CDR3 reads CASSRGGRHTGELFF. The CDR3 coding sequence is TGTGCCAGCAGCCGAGGAGGGCGGCACACCGGGGAGCTGTTTTTT.